These T cell receptor beta chains were read from a single sample in a study of cytomegalovirus exposure and HLA in healthy donors. Here immunoSEQ multiplex PCR was the method, and the copy in TCRdb shows in-frame clones only, minus some. In the table there are 150,000 to 200,000 clones, around four fifths of which are singletons. The sequenced material came from PBMCs. These receptors originate from a middle-aged woman in good health and CMV-seronegative. The CDR3 runs from the conserved cysteine through the conserved F or W. D genes are given only for firm matches. A row's size may be missing; if present it is once, few, many or a size class.

D gene	clone size	V gene	J gene	CDR3 protein	CDR3 DNA
-	few	TRBV11-3	TRBJ2-1	CASSLLRGGYNEQFF	TGTGCCAGCAGCTTGTTAAGGGGCGGCTACAATGAGCAGTTCTTC
TRBD2	-	TRBV28	TRBJ2-1	CASSLDRLAGEQFF	TGTGCCAGCAGTCTTGATCGACTAGCAGGCGAGCAGTTCTTC
-	-	TRBV28	TRBJ1-2	CASSPLLYGYTF	TGTGCCAGCAGTCCCCTTCTCTATGGCTACACCTTC
TRBD2	-	TRBV9	TRBJ2-2	CASSALAGTNTGELFF	TGTGCCAGCAGCGCTTTAGCGGGAACGAACACCGGGGAGCTGTTTTTT
-	-	TRBV7-3	TRBJ2-1	CASSLVAGDHNEQFF	TGTGCCAGCAGCTTAGTGGCAGGGGACCACAATGAGCAGTTCTTC
-	-	TRBV7-9	TRBJ1-1	CSSSFGAGDGAFF	TGTTCCAGCAGCTTCGGGGCAGGGGATGGAGCTTTCTTT
-	once	TRBV9	TRBJ1-3	CASSGILEGAGNTTYF	TGTGCCAGCTCAGGCATCTTGGAGGGCGCTGGAAACACCACATATTTT
-	-	TRBV5-1	TRBJ1-1	CASRADSLNTEAFF	TGCGCCAGCCGAGCGGACAGCTTGAACACTGAAGCTTTCTTT
-	-	TRBV11-2	TRBJ1-1	CASSFAGLKAEAFF	TGTGCCAGCAGCTTCGCGGGGTTGAAGGCTGAAGCTTTCTTT
-	-	TRBV19	TRBJ2-6	CASRGPNSGANVLTF	TGTGCCAGTAGGGGGCCGAACTCTGGGGCCAACGTCCTGACTTTC
-	-	TRBV18	TRBJ1-1	CASSPQDSTSTEAFF	TGTGCCAGCTCACCTCAGGACAGTACTAGCACTGAAGCTTTCTTT
TRBD1	-	TRBV7-9	TRBJ1-4	CASSDRDSKEKLFF	TGTGCCAGCAGCGACCGGGACAGTAAGGAAAAACTGTTTTTT
-	-	TRBV2	TRBJ1-5	CASRPPGGANNQPQHF	TGTGCCAGCAGGCCCCCAGGAGGGGCCAACAATCAGCCCCAGCATTTT
-	few	TRBV5-1	TRBJ1-1	CASSPIRQSKNTEAFF	TGCGCCAGCAGCCCCATCCGACAGTCAAAGAACACTGAAGCTTTCTTT
TRBD2	-	TRBV9	TRBJ2-4	CASSDPSGRGIQYF	TGTGCCAGCAGCGATCCTAGCGGGAGGGGGATTCAGTACTTC
-	-	TRBV11-2	TRBJ2-4	CASSLRQGGVLAKNIQYF	TGTGCCAGCAGCTTGCGGCAGGGGGGCGTCTTAGCCAAAAACATTCAGTACTTC
-	few	TRBV4-3	TRBJ1-1	CASSQEGAAAFF	TGCGCCAGCAGCCAAGAGGGAGCTGCAGCTTTCTTT